This T cell receptor beta chain was profiled in a study of T cell responses to AZD1222 COVID-19 vaccine. The assay was immunoSEQ multiplex PCR, and TCRdb's table has in-frame clones only and misses some. Seen here are 130,000 to 150,000 clones, less than 95% observed once, and the top ten hold about 3.5%. The count of this clone is one. The CDR3 length is 17 residues. CDR1 and CDR2 (germline): LGHDT, YNNKEL (reference sequence). The ends lost 3 bases at V and 3 bases at J; junction bases unmatched: 11. The receptor was isolated from an adult in good health. The chain uses TRBV3-1 (or the pseudogene TRBV3-2) and TRBJ1-5, with TRBD1 matching over 7 bases. Sequencing used peripheral blood, obtained on day 0 of AZD1222 vaccination. The CDR3 protein is CASSQDRLRGDNQPQHF. The CDR3 DNA sequence: TGTGCCAGCAGCCAGGACAGGCTCAGGGGAGACAATCAGCCCCAGCATTTT.